This T cell receptor beta chain derives from a study of blood T cell repertoires in COVID-19. Study context: From T cells, B-cell-depleted T cells, or PBMCs came the material, which was cDNA or gDNA.

Here immunoSEQ multiplex PCR was the method, and the copy in TCRdb shows in-frame clones only, minus some. There are 300,000 to 450,000 clones in the sample; around 87% occur only once, and approximately 1.2% lies in the top ten. Enrolled through a virtual design, the participants were between about 18 and 100 years of age and came from some 26 US areas. Participants' own reports of clinical history determined their cohort assignment. CDR1 is LNHDA, CDR2 SQIVND, per germline (reference sequence). The CDR3 is 17 residues long. The V end was cut by 1 base, the J end by 2 bases, with 15 bases between. Sequencing was done on a sample of PBMCs or T cells enriched from blood (not recorded which). This receptor was taken from a man younger than 45 who had recovered from COVID-19. The chain joins TRBV19 to TRBJ2-1; D gene uncertain. CDR3 in DNA: TGTGCCAGTAGTATAGGGTATAGCAGAACTGCCTACAATGAGCAGTTCTTC. As protein: CASSIGYSRTAYNEQFF.